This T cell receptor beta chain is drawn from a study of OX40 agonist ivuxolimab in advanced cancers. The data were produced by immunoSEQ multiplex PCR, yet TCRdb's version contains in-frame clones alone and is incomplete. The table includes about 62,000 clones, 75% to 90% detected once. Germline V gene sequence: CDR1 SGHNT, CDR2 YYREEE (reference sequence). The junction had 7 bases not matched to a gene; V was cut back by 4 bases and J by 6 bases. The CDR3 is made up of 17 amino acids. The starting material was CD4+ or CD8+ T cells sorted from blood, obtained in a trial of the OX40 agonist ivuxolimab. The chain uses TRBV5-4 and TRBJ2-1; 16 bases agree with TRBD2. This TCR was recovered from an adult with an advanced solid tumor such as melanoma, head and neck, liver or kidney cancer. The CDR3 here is CASSPGLAGGYSNEQFF. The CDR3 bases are TGTGCCAGCAGCCCGGGACTAGCGGGGGGGTATTCCAATGAGCAGTTCTTC.